Shown below are 32 T cell receptor beta chains from a single sample sequenced in a study of blood T cells in healthy people across ages. PCR was performed a second time for about 6 to 12 cycles using a sample-barcoded 5' primer and a J-beta primer mix. Each CDR3 protein is one row after TCRdb ran MiXCR on the 5' RACE reads. The profile shows about 1.1 million distinct CDR3 sequences, roughly two fifths of them singletons. Sequenced material: blood. The receptors here all came from a man between 18 and 35 years old in good health.

This clonotype was detected once. The V and J genes are TRBV5-1 and TRBJ1-1, with D possibly TRBD1 on 5 matching bases. V was trimmed by 2 bases and J by 4 bases, leaving 9 bases between them. The CDR3 is made up of 13 amino acids. Germline V gene sequence: CDR1 SGHRS, CDR2 YFSETQ. The CDR3 DNA follows: TGCGCCAGCAGCTTTGGGGACGTCACTGAAGCTTTCTTT. This sequence encodes CASSFGDVTEAFF.

CDR3 in amino acids: CASSVVGGTQYF. The CDR3 region has the DNA TGTGCCAGCAGCGTAGTCGGCGGTACGCAGTATTTT. The chain employs TRBV9 and TRBJ2-3; D not certain. Trimming took off 0 bases at V and 8 bases at J, with 7 bases between the two ends. The CDR3 totals 12 residues. The germline gives CDR1 SGDLS, CDR2 YYNGEE.

This clonotype was observed a handful of times. This sequence joins TRBV3-1 and TRBJ2-5, with 7 bases matching TRBD1. CDR1 and CDR2 from the germline V gene are LGHDT and YNNKEL (reference sequence). The CDR3 spans 14 residues. The J segment lost 4 bases and the V segment lost 3 bases, leaving 5 bases of the junction unmatched. CDR3 sequence (DNA): TGTGCCAGCAGCCACGACAGGGTTCCAGAGACCCAGTACTTC. This gives the protein CASSHDRVPETQYF.

The V and J genes are TRBV5-1 and TRBJ2-6; 7 nucleotides match TRBD1. This CDR3 spans 19 amino acids. The V gene's germline CDR1 is SGHRS and CDR2 YFSETQ. The V gene end was trimmed by 4 bases and the J gene end by 0 bases; junction bases not matched to a gene: 13. The chain's CDR3 is CASSLYTGDNYSGANVLTF. CDR3 nucleotide sequence: TGCGCCAGCAGCCTATATACAGGGGACAATTACTCTGGGGCCAACGTCCTGACTTTC.

CDR3 residues: CASSESRRNIQYF. The CDR3 region has the DNA TGTGCCAGCAGTGAGTCTAGGAGGAACATTCAGTACTTC. The chain couples TRBV12-3 or TRBV12-4 to TRBJ2-7, with D tentatively TRBD2 (5 bases). The DNA end lines up better with TRBJ2-4; the J call may be wrong. The CDR3 consists of 13 residues.

The V and J genes are TRBV12-3 or TRBV12-4 and TRBJ2-7; D may be TRBD2 (7 bases). Trimming pared 2 bases from V and 7 bases from J, leaving 12 bases between. The CDR3 is 13 residues long. The CDR3 DNA is TGTGCCAGCAGTTTAAAGAGGGGGGGGGAGCAGTACTTC. The encoded protein is CASSLKRGGEQYF.

This clonotype showed up just a few times. This rearrangement joins TRBV12-3 or TRBV12-4 to TRBJ2-1, with D uncertain. The V and J ends lost 0 bases and 9 bases respectively, with 18 bases between them. The CDR3 covers 16 residues. CDR3 amino acids: CASSLAQSRSTIEQFF. The CDR3 DNA follows: TGTGCCAGCAGTTTAGCGCAGTCTAGAAGTACAATTGAGCAGTTCTTC.

In its sample, this clonotype was seen a few times. The chain combines TRBV4-3 with TRBJ2-5; TRBD2 might be the D (5 bases). V was clipped by 1 base and J by 0 bases, with 21 bases between them. The germline V gene encodes CDR1 LGHNA and CDR2 YSLEER. The CDR3 is 19 amino acids. CDR3 sequence: CASSQGSGYRFSYQETQYF. CDR3 sequence (DNA): TGCGCCAGCAGCCAAGGGTCGGGATACCGGTTTTCATACCAAGAGACCCAGTACTTC.

Here the CDR3 reads CASSQDTGGQPQHF. The CDR3 DNA follows: TGCGCCAGCAGCCAAGATACGGGGGGTCAGCCCCAGCATTTT. The V call is TRBV4-1, the J call TRBJ1-5, with D perhaps TRBD1 (5 bases). The V end was cut by 0 bases, the J end by 6 bases, with 9 bases between. The CDR3 is 14 residues long. Germline loops: CDR1 MGHRA, CDR2 YSYEKL.

Only a few counts were recorded for this clonotype. V is TRBV18 and J is TRBJ2-3; a weak D match, TRBD2 (5 bases). CDR1 and CDR2 (germline): KGHSH, LQKENI. Trimming took 3 bases from V and 2 from J, leaving 9 bases between them. The CDR3 is made up of 14 amino acids. The CDR3, as DNA: TGTGCCAGCTCACCGAGGGAGAACACAGATACGCAGTATTTT. This encodes CASSPRENTDTQYF.

The chain is built from TRBV7-9 and TRBJ2-7; tentatively, D is TRBD1 (5 bases). Trimming cost V 5 bases and J 5 bases, with 16 bases left between them. The CDR3 is 14 amino acids. Germline V gene data show CDR1 as SEHNR and CDR2 as FQNEAQ (reference sequence). The CDR3 protein is CASSPPGNANEQYF. Here the CDR3 DNA reads TGTGCCAGCAGCCCCCCAGGGAACGCCAACGAGCAGTACTTC.

A remark on this clonotype: Mismatch with germline at one junction end may stem from a read error. This sequence joins TRBV9 and TRBJ2-7, with TRBD2 as a possible D gene (6 bases). The germline CDR1 and CDR2 sequences are SGDLS and YYNGEE. There are 14 residues in the CDR3. CDR3 nucleotide sequence: TGTGCCAGCAGTGTAGTACCTAGCGACAATGAGCAGTACTTC. Amino acid sequence: CASSVVPSDNEQYF.

The rearrangement uses TRBV6-2 or TRBV6-3 and TRBJ2-1, with 10 bases fitting TRBD1. V lost 0 bases and J lost 6; bases outside the gene matches: 5. The V gene's germline CDR1 is MNHEY and CDR2 SVGEGT. This CDR3 has 16 residues. CDR3 loop: CASSYSRDRGFNEQFF. DNA of the CDR3: TGTGCCAGCAGTTACTCCCGGGACAGGGGTTTCAATGAGCAGTTCTTC.

The table lists this clonotype with many counts. This sequence joins TRBV12-3 or TRBV12-4 and TRBJ2-3; D is unresolved. V shed 3 bases and J shed 4 bases, with 5 bases lying between them. The CDR3 runs to 12 residues. The CDR3 region has the DNA TGTGCCAGCAGTTTTATCTCAGATACGCAGTATTTT. Translation: CASSFISDTQYF.

V gene TRBV4-3 combines with J gene TRBJ1-4; D may be TRBD1 (5 bases). CDR1 is LGHNA and CDR2 is YSLEER in the germline V gene. CDR3 size: 15 residues. Trimming took off 0 bases at V and 8 bases at J, with 13 bases between the two ends. The CDR3 nucleotides are TGCGCCAGCAGCCAAGACCGGACATGGTCGGAAAAACTGTTTTTT. This translates into CASSQDRTWSEKLFF.

V usage is TRBV12-3 or TRBV12-4 and J usage is TRBJ1-2, with 7 bases identical to TRBD1. CDR3 length: 15 amino acids. The trim removed 5 bases at V and 6 bases at J, leaving 12 bases unmatched. The CDR3 coding sequence is TGTGCCAGCAGTCTCATGGGACAGCATGCAGATGGCTACACCTTC. Translation: CASSLMGQHADGYTF.

This clonotype has more than one count but fewer than ten. The chain couples TRBV4-3 to TRBJ1-4, with TRBD1 matching 8 bases. The J segment lost 8 bases and the V segment lost 1 base, leaving 12 bases of the junction unmatched. There are 17 residues in the CDR3. In germline, CDR1 is LGHNA, CDR2 YSLEER. Here the CDR3 DNA reads TGCGCCAGCAGCCAAGGACGACCGGACAGGGATCCCGAAAAACTGTTTTTT. Protein: CASSQGRPDRDPEKLFF.

The chain carries TRBV9 and TRBJ2-1; D is unclear. Germline V gene sequence: CDR1 SGDLS, CDR2 YYNGEE. The V end lost 0 bases, the J end lost 2 bases, and 21 bases lay between the germline ends. The CDR3 contains 19 residues. The CDR3 nucleotides are TGTGCCAGCAGCGTAGCGGTAGGTCGGGCAGGCGACCCCTACAATGAGCAGTTCTTC. Encoded protein: CASSVAVGRAGDPYNEQFF.

This clonotype occurred many times. One end of the junction fails to match germline, which may point to a read error. The chain joins TRBV5-1 to TRBJ1-1; D not certain. CDR1 and CDR2 from the germline V gene are SGHRS and YFSETQ. This CDR3 is 13 amino acids long. DNA for the CDR3: TGTGCCAGCAGCCCGGACCCAAACACTGAAGCTTTCTTT. Encoded protein: CASSPDPNTEAFF.

The V gene is TRBV20-1, the J gene TRBJ2-3; tentatively, D is TRBD1 or TRBD2 (5 bases each). The V end lost 3 bases, the J end lost 0 bases, and 13 bases lay between the germline ends. The CDR3 contains 15 residues. CDR1 and CDR2 from the germline V gene are DFQATT and SNEGSKA (reference sequence). The CDR3 DNA follows: TGCAGTGCTAGCGGGGCTAGCTCAAGCACAGATACGCAGTATTTT. This translates into CSASGASSSTDTQYF.

The rearrangement links TRBV14 to TRBJ2-1, with D tentatively TRBD2 (6 bases). This CDR3 region has 14 residues. CDR1 and CDR2 (germline): SGHDN, FVKESK. Trimming removed 1 base at V and 9 bases at J, with 13 bases between. Here the CDR3 DNA reads TGTGCCAGCAGCCAAGCGGGGGTCTCTGGTGAGCAGTTCTTC. Its protein product is CASSQAGVSGEQFF.

This clonotype was found once. The chain uses TRBV27 and TRBJ1-1; D ambiguous. CDR1 is MNHEY, CDR2 SMNVEV, per germline (reference sequence). The CDR3 runs 14 residues. Trimming pared 3 bases from V and 1 base from J, leaving 9 bases between. CDR3 sequence: CASSFRRSNTEAFF. In DNA, the CDR3 is TGTGCCAGCAGTTTCAGGAGGTCGAACACTGAAGCTTTCTTT.

The chain uses TRBV30 and TRBJ1-4; D remains ambiguous. Germline loops: CDR1 GTSNPN, CDR2 SVGIG (reference sequence). CDR3 length: 14 residues. Trimming left V 5 bases short and J 0 bases short, with 10 bases between. In nucleotides, the CDR3 is TGTGCCTGGGGCATTATTGCAACTAATGAAAAACTGTTTTTT. The encoded protein is CAWGIIATNEKLFF.

This rearrangement joins TRBV7-2 to TRBJ1-5; 8 nucleotides agree with TRBD1. V dropped 1 base and J dropped 2; count of bases not matched to a gene: 1. Looked up from germline, CDR1 is SGHTA and CDR2 is FQGNSA. CDR3 length equals 15 residues. The CDR3 DNA follows: TGTACCAGCAGCTTAGTACAGGGGGGCAATCAGCCCCAGCATTTT. Translating gives CTSSLVQGGNQPQHF.

This clonotype has just a few counts. This rearrangement joins TRBV4-1 to TRBJ1-4, with a tentative D call TRBD1 (5 bases). This CDR3 is 15 amino acids long. From germline, CDR1 is MGHRA and CDR2 YSYEKL. The V end was cut by 4 bases, the J end by 5 bases, with 14 bases between. The DNA for the CDR3 is TGCGCCAGCAGCCGGTCCAGGGCTGAGAATGAAAAACTGTTTTTT. Translation gives CASSRSRAENEKLFF.

J is TRBJ2-7 and V is TRBV27, with D unresolved. Trimming shortened V by 5 bases and J by 3 bases, and 11 bases separated the two germline ends. Germline V gives CDR1 MNHEY, CDR2 SMNVEV (reference sequence). There are 13 residues in the CDR3. CDR3 coding DNA: TGTGCCAGCAGTCCCGAGTGGGGCTACGAGCAGTACTTC. Amino acid sequence: CASSPEWGYEQYF.

This clonotype has just a few counts. This chain uses TRBV4-2 with TRBJ1-1; the match to TRBD1 covers 8 bases. Trimming cost V 0 bases and J 4 bases; bases outside gene matches: 10. Germline CDR1 LGHNA, CDR2 YNFKEQ. This CDR3 spans 17 amino acids. CDR3 residues: CASSQDIRGRRGTEAFF. CDR3 DNA: TGTGCCAGCAGCCAAGATATCAGGGGGCGACGGGGCACTGAAGCTTTCTTT.

This clonotype has just a few counts. V gene TRBV12-3 or TRBV12-4 combines with J gene TRBJ1-4; no firm D call. The ends were cut back, 3 bases at V and 7 bases at J, with 12 bases in the middle. This CDR3 comprises 14 residues. CDR3 amino acids: CASSFLSTPEKLFF. The CDR3 nucleotides are TGTGCCAGCAGTTTCCTCTCGACACCTGAAAAACTGTTTTTT.

This sequence joins TRBV20-1 and TRBJ1-4; TRBD1 aligns across 8 bases. Germline CDR1 reads DFQATT; CDR2 reads SNEGSKA (reference sequence). There are 14 residues in the CDR3. V shed 3 bases and J 6 bases; nucleotides not matched to a gene: 6. The CDR3 sequence: CSASPGTGDEKLFF. Written as DNA, the CDR3 is TGCAGTGCTAGCCCCGGGACAGGCGATGAAAAACTGTTTTTT.

This rearrangement joins TRBV4-3 to TRBJ1-5; a possible D gene is TRBD1 (5 bases). The CDR3 sequence is 16 residues long. The germline V gene encodes CDR1 LGHNA and CDR2 YSLEER. The V and J ends lost 0 bases and 0 bases respectively, with 9 bases between them. The CDR3, as DNA: TGCGCCAGCAGCCAAGATGGGGCAATTAGCAATCAGCCCCAGCATTTT. As protein: CASSQDGAISNQPQHF.

V usage is TRBV12-3 or TRBV12-4 and J usage is TRBJ2-3; either TRBD1 or TRBD2 may supply D (5 bases each). This CDR3 is built from 14 residues. V gave up 8 bases and J gave up 2 bases, with 14 bases separating them. Written as DNA, the CDR3 is TGTGCCAGCCAGAGGGGCGGCTACACAGATACGCAGTATTTT. The encoded protein is CASQRGGYTDTQYF.

The V and J genes are TRBV4-2 and TRBJ2-2; 10 bases are shared with TRBD1. Germline CDR1 and CDR2: LGHNA and YNFKEQ. After removal of 2 bases from V and 5 bases from J, the junction contained 5 bases not matched to a gene. The CDR3 loop spans 16 amino acids. CDR3 DNA sequence: TGTGCCAGCAGCCAATTGGGACAGGGGTTGACCGGGGAGCTGTTTTTT. Amino acid sequence: CASSQLGQGLTGELFF.